The entry below gives a single T cell receptor (beta chain) sequence along with its context. Per germline, CDR1 MDHEN and CDR2 SYDVKM. The CDR3 runs to 22 residues. After removal of 2 bases from V and 3 bases from J, the junction contained 18 bases not matched to a gene. The source of the sample is a study of technical replicates of blood from several donors. The table came from immunoSEQ multiplex PCR; TCRdb's copy has only in-frame clones and leaves some out. The sample lists about 75,000 clones, approximately 97% occurring once. This sequence was found in a human donor in good health. The chain combines TRBV28 with TRBJ2-6, with TRBD1 matching 11 bases. Specimen: T cells isolated from PBMCs. The CDR3 region is CASSLGALAAWDRGGGANVLTF. For the CDR3, the DNA is TGTGCCAGCAGTTTAGGCGCGCTCGCCGCTTGGGACAGGGGGGGTGGGGCCAACGTCCTGACTTTC.